Shown below are 21 T cell receptor beta chains from a single sample sequenced in a study of blood T cells in healthy people across ages. A second 7 to 11 cycle PCR used barcoded and J-beta primers. TCRdb recomputed calls from the 5' RACE reads with MiXCR, one row per CDR3 protein. The sample shows over 1,500,000 distinct CDR3 sequences, just under 50% of them seen only once. The sequenced sample consisted of blood. These receptors all come from a woman aged 40 to 50 in good health.

The rearrangement links TRBV9 to TRBJ1-2; possible D gene TRBD1, 5 bases. In germline, CDR1 is SGDLS, CDR2 YYNGEE. The ends were cut back, 0 bases at V and 4 bases at J, with 10 bases in the middle. This CDR3 is built from 14 residues. The DNA of the CDR3 is TGTGCCAGCAGCGTAGAGCAGGGACCCTATGGCTACACCTTC. Translated, it gives CASSVEQGPYGYTF.

This clonotype was seen only once. J is TRBJ2-7 and V is TRBV20-1; the D gene is possibly TRBD1 (6 bases). This CDR3 is 12 amino acids long. Germline V gene lookup returns CDR1 DFQATT and CDR2 SNEGSKA (reference sequence). This CDR3 is CRGDRHSYEQYF. CDR3 sequence (DNA): TGCAGGGGTGACAGGCACTCCTACGAGCAGTACTTC.

The rearrangement uses TRBV28 and TRBJ1-5; D not certain. This CDR3 comprises 14 residues. V was trimmed by 7 bases and J by 0 bases, leaving 10 bases between them. Looked up from germline, CDR1 is MDHEN and CDR2 is SYDVKM. In DNA form, the CDR3 reads TGTGCCAGCAAGACGGAATATAGCAATCAGCCCCAGCATTTT. It translates to CASKTEYSNQPQHF.

This chain uses TRBV27 with TRBJ2-5, with 14 bases identical to TRBD2. Germline CDR1 reads MNHEY; CDR2 reads SMNVEV (reference sequence). Losses at the gene ends were 5 bases for V and 3 bases for J; bases not matched to a gene: 8. There are 17 residues in the CDR3. The CDR3 bases are TGTGCCAGCAGTATAAGGAGGGGACTAGCGGGGGAAGAGACCCAGTACTTC. Protein product: CASSIRRGLAGEETQYF.

The V gene is TRBV6-6, the J gene TRBJ1-6, with no clear D. There are 13 residues in the CDR3. Per germline, CDR1 MNHNY and CDR2 SVGAGI (reference sequence). Trimming pared 4 bases from V and 4 bases from J, leaving 5 bases between. The CDR3 nucleotides read TGTGCCAGCAGTTCTATTTATAATTCACCCCTCCACTTT. Translation: CASSSIYNSPLHF.

The rearrangement joins TRBV10-3 to TRBJ2-5; TRBD1 aligns across 8 bases. The J call may not be correct, given that the DNA end is closer to TRBJ2-7. Germline assignment: CDR1 ENHRY and CDR2 SYGVKD. This CDR3 spans 15 amino acids. The CDR3 here is CAISIASRGPYEQYF. Here the CDR3 DNA reads TGTGCCATCAGCATTGCCAGCAGGGGGCCCTACGAGCAGTACTTC.

The genes are TRBV7-2 and TRBJ2-4, with TRBD1 matching over 9 bases. The better agreement between TRBJ2-5 and the DNA end casts doubt on the J call. Germline loops: CDR1 SGHTA, CDR2 FQGNSA. The CDR3 consists of 17 residues. The CDR3 is CASSRAGQGYFQETQYF. CDR3 DNA sequence: TGTGCCAGCAGCCGAGCAGGACAGGGGTATTTTCAAGAGACCCAGTACTTC.

This clonotype came up a few times. The chain has TRBV19 and TRBJ2-7, with no clear D. The V gene lost 3 bases and the J gene lost 5 bases, with 11 bases spanning the gap. The length of the CDR3 is 13 residues. The V gene's germline CDR1 is LNHDA and CDR2 SQIVND (reference sequence). The CDR3 is CASSIVSFDEQYF. The CDR3 DNA reads TGTGCCAGTAGTATCGTATCATTCGACGAGCAGTACTTC.

This chain uses TRBV4-1 with TRBJ2-7; 10 bases line up with TRBD2. The CDR3 runs to 17 residues. After removal of 2 bases from V and 7 bases from J, the junction contained 14 bases not matched to a gene. Germline values: CDR1 MGHRA, CDR2 YSYEKL. The DNA for the CDR3 is TGCGCCAGCAGCCAAATCCGCACGAGCGGGGGGGCCATTGAGCAGTACTTC. This encodes CASSQIRTSGGAIEQYF.

The chain uses TRBV27 and TRBJ1-2, with TRBD1 matching over 7 bases. V lost 3 bases, J lost 6 bases, and 16 bases stayed unmatched. CDR3 length: 17 residues. CDR1 and CDR2 from the germline V gene are MNHEY and SMNVEV (reference sequence). The DNA of the CDR3 is TGTGCCAGCAGTTTCCTCCCCCTGGACAGGCCGCCCGATGGCTACACCTTC. Its translation is CASSFLPLDRPPDGYTF.

The chain carries TRBV7-2 and TRBJ2-3; 8 positions match TRBD2. The CDR3 is 15 amino acids. J lost 4 bases, V lost 4 bases, and 7 bases had no gene match. CDR1 SGHTA and CDR2 FQGNSA come from the germline V gene. The chain's CDR3 is CASSSGGAGADTQYF. Here the CDR3 DNA reads TGTGCCAGCAGCTCCGGGGGGGCCGGGGCAGATACGCAGTATTTT.

This clonotype was observed a few times. The V call is TRBV7-2, the J call TRBJ2-5; 7 positions agree with TRBD2. This CDR3 contains 17 residues. J lost 4 bases, V lost 2 bases, and 13 bases had no gene match. Germline V gene lookup returns CDR1 SGHTA and CDR2 FQGNSA. In DNA, the CDR3 is TGTGCCAGCAGCTTAAACGCGGGCGGGGGACCTGGAGAGACCCAGTACTTC. Protein: CASSLNAGGGPGETQYF.

The V gene is TRBV20-1, the J gene TRBJ2-3; 15 nucleotides agree with TRBD2. This CDR3 contains 16 residues. The germline V gene has CDR1 DFQATT and CDR2 SNEGSKA (reference sequence). V was pared by 6 bases and J by 4 bases, with 8 bases of the junction left unmatched. CDR3 in amino acids: CSASGLAGGMSDTQYF. The CDR3 nucleotides are TGCAGTGCGTCGGGACTAGCGGGGGGAATGTCAGATACGCAGTATTTT.

This chain connects TRBV9 to TRBJ2-3; D is uncertain. The CDR3 spans 13 residues. Germline-derived CDR1 and CDR2 are SGDLS and YYNGEE. V dropped 2 bases and J dropped 4 bases, with 8 bases sitting between them. The CDR3: CASSVSYADTQYF. Written as DNA, the CDR3 is TGTGCCAGCAGCGTGAGCTACGCAGATACGCAGTATTTT.

The J gene is TRBJ2-4, the V gene TRBV5-1; D remains ambiguous. The J call is in doubt because the DNA end fits TRBJ2-7 better. The length of the CDR3 is 12 residues. Germline CDR1 and CDR2: SGHRS and YFSETQ. The CDR3 spells CASSLNSGEQYF. The CDR3, as DNA: TGCGCCAGCAGCTTAAACTCCGGCGAGCAGTACTTC.

The chain is built from TRBV7-2 and TRBJ1-1; 7 bases are shared with TRBD1. Per the germline V gene, CDR1 is SGHTA and CDR2 is FQGNSA. The CDR3 extends over 19 amino acids. Unmatched junction bases numbered 22, after V lost 6 bases and J lost 3 bases. The CDR3: CASSPIYSVRQGKDTEAFF. In DNA, the CDR3 is TGTGCCAGCAGTCCGATATACTCCGTGAGACAGGGAAAAGACACTGAAGCTTTCTTT.

The chain joins TRBV20-1 to TRBJ1-1; 9 bases fit TRBD1. CDR1 DFQATT and CDR2 SNEGSKA come from the germline V gene (reference sequence). The CDR3 consists of 16 residues. The V and J ends lost 3 bases and 5 bases, in that order; junction bases with no gene match: 13. The CDR3 nucleotides are TGCAGTGCTAGCCCCGGGACAGGGTCCCCGTGGACTGAAGCTTTCTTT. Translating it yields CSASPGTGSPWTEAFF.

J is TRBJ2-6 and V is TRBV11-2; D ambiguous. CDR1 is SGHAT and CDR2 is FQNNGV in the germline V gene. V gave up 6 bases and J gave up 0 bases, with 12 bases separating them. CDR3 length: 16 residues. CDR3 residues: CASRITGSSGANVLTF. The CDR3 coding sequence is TGTGCCAGCAGGATTACCGGAAGCTCTGGGGCCAACGTCCTGACTTTC.

This clonotype showed up just a few times. The V and J genes are TRBV27 and TRBJ2-5; D is possibly TRBD2 (7 bases). V lost 3 bases, J lost 4 bases, and 12 bases lay in between. This CDR3 spans 14 amino acids. The germline gives CDR1 MNHEY, CDR2 SMNVEV (reference sequence). The CDR3 DNA reads as TGTGCCAGCAGTTTTTTGGGGGGGCCAGAGACCCAGTACTTC. Amino acids: CASSFLGGPETQYF.

The genes are TRBV9 and TRBJ1-1; D is uncertain. The CDR3 is 14 amino acids. The germline V and J ends were trimmed by 2 bases and 2 bases, with 10 bases remaining between them. The germline CDR1 and CDR2 sequences are SGDLS and YYNGEE. The CDR3 here is CASSVFEGNTEAFF. CDR3 in DNA: TGTGCCAGCAGCGTTTTTGAGGGTAACACTGAAGCTTTCTTT.

This clonotype was observed a handful of times. The J gene is TRBJ2-3, the V gene TRBV20-1; 12 bases line up with TRBD2. The germline V gene has CDR1 DFQATT and CDR2 SNEGSKA (reference sequence). V lost 5 bases to trimming and J lost 4 bases; unmatched junction nucleotides: 4. The CDR3 length is 14 residues. The CDR3 nucleotides are TGCAGTGCTTCACGACTAGCGGGGGCAGATACGCAGTATTTT. It codes for CSASRLAGADTQYF.